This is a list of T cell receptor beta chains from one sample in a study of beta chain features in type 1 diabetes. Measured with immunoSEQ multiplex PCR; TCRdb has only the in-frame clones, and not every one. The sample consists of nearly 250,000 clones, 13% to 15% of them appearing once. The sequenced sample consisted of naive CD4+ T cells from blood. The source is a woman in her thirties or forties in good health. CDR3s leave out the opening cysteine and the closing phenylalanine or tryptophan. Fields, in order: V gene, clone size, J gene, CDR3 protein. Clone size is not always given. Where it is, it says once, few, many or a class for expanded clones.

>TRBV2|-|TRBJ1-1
ASTWTGLNTEAF
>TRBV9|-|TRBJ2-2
ANHQGARGELF
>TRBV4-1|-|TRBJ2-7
ASSQVSPTANPRYEQY
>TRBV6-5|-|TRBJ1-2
ASSYDNNVYGYT
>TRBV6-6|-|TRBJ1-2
ASTDGGSNYGYT
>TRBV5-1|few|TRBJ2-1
ASGRLAGGGNEQF
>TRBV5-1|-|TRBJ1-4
ASSRRRATNEKLF
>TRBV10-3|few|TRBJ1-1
AITQGGNTEAF
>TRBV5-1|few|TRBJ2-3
ASSGQGAPADTQY
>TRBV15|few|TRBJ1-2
ATSRARPGQGAYGYT
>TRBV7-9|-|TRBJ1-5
ASSLGRGLGPQH
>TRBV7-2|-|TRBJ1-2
ASSPGQGIYGYT
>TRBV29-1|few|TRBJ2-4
SVGAGTLAKNIQY
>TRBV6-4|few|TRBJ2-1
ASSDVAGAGGEQF
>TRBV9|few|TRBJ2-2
ASSSPGTGELF
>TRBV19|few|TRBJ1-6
ASSIVGGGSPLH
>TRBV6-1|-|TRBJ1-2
ASSLQWVTNYGYT
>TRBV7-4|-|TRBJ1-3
ASSLVSGESSGNTIY
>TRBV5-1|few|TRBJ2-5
ASSLSISGGGETQY
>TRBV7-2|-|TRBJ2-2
ASSPHTGELF
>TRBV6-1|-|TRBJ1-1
ASSEGQGFTEAF
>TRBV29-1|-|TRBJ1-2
SATDSPLWGYT
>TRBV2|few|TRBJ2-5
ASSVGRGVGETQY
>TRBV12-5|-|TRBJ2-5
ASGSGTGGIQETQY
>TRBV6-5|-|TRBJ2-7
ASSHRGSYEQY
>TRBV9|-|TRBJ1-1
ASSVAGAYTEAF
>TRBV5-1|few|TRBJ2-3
ASSPGGATDTQY
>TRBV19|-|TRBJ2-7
ASRTGVEQY
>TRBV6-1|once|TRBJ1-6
ASSGSEFRPLH
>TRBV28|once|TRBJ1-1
ASSIPRGTEAF
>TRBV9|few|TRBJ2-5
ASSAGTSGLQETQY
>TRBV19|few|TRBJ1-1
ASSAVTGFTEAF
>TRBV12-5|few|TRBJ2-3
ASGPGQGTDTQY
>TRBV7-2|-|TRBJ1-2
ASSLPFNYGYT
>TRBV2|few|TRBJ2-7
ASSEVRGYEQY